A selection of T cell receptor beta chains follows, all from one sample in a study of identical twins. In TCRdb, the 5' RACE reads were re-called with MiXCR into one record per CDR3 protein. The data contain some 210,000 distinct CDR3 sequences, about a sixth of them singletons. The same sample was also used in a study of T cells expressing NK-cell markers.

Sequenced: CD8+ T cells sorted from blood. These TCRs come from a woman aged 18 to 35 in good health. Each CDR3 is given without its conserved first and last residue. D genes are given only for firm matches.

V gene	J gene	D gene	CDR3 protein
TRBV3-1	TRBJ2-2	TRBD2	ASSPGLAGGPRYGELF
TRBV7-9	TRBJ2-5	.	AGSPDSLDQY
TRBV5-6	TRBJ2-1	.	ASSLGRSSYNEQF
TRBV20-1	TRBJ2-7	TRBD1	SAVGQGTYEQY
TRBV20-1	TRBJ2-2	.	SAESGNTGELF
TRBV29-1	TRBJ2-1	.	SVELANEQF
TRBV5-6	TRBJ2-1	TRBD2	ASSLVLADNEQF
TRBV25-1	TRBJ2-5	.	ASSHTDGLKETQY
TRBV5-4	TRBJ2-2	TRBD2	ASSSFLAGANTGELF
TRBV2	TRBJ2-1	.	ASRERQAIFYEQF
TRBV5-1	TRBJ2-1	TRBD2	ASRGGTSGYNEQF
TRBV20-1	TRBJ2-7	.	SARGAFTTYEQY
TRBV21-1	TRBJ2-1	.	ASSKAASGGNEQF
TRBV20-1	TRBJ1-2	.	SAREVGGVYGYT
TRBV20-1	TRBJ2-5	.	SALWQGGTQY
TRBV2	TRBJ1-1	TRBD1	ASTGTVAEAF
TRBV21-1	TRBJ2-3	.	ASSKEWQGGTEDHTDTQY
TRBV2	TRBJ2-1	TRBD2	ASSGTSGLNEQF
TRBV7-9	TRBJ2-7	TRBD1	ASSRPGTGTGYEQY
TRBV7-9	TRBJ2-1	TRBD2	ASSLSGGGDNEQF
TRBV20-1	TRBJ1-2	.	SAFDPGT
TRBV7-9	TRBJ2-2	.	ASSPHERELF
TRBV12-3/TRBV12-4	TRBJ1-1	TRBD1	ASSWGTGSEAF
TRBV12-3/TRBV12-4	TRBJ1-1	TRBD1	ASRQGASSTEAF
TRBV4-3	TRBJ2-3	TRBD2	ASSQGKAGGGRETQY
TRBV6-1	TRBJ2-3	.	ASSTAPLGQGSY
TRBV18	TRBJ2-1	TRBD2	ASSAGTSGYNEQF
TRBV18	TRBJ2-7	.	ASSSPEFQGHEQY
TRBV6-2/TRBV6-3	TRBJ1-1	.	ASNSGPNTEAF
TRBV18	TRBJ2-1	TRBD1	ASSPTGGDEQF
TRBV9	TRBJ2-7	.	ASSVAGASLEQY
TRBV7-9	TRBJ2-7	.	ASSPVYEQY
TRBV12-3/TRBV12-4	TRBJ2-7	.	ASSGNYEQY
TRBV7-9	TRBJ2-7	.	ASSLRVGDEQY
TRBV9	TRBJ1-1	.	ASSSPKKGSNTEAF
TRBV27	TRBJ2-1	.	ASSLGAVSNEQF
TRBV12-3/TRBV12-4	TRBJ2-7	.	ASSLAAEQY
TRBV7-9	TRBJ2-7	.	ASSPRKLGPGLYEQY
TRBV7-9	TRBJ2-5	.	ASSATMVETQY